Shown below are 13 T cell receptor beta chains from a single sample sequenced in a study of blood T cell repertoires in COVID-19. The repertoire was sequenced with immunoSEQ multiplex PCR; TCRdb's copy has only in-frame clones and lacks some. This repertoire shows about 310,000 clones, roughly 84% found once; its top ten account for 1%. Input material: peripheral blood. The receptors derive from a middle-aged man with active or convalescent COVID-19.

In regard to this clone: An end of the junction does not agree with germline; a read error may underlie this. J is TRBJ2-7 and V is TRBV7-7; D possibly corresponds to TRBD1 (6 bases). CDR1 is SSHAT, CDR2 FNYEAQ, per germline (reference sequence). The length of the CDR3 is 15 residues. The CDR3 is CASSLGTQGTYEQYF. CDR3 coding DNA: TGTGCTAGCAGCTTAGGTACACAGGGAACCTACGAGCAGTACTTC. The full variable domain, its missing parts supplied by reference TRBV7-7 and TRBJ2-7, is GAGVSQSPRYKVTKRGQDVTLRCDPISSHATLYWYQQALGQGPEFLTYFNYEAQPDKSGLPSDRFSAERPEGSISTLTIQRTEQRDSAMYRCASSLGTQGTYEQYFGPGTRLTVT.

This clone was detected once. This chain connects TRBV30 to TRBJ2-7; D ambiguous. The CDR3 runs to 11 residues. Germline CDR1 is GTSNPN and CDR2 is SVGIG (reference sequence). V was cut by 4 bases and J by 4 bases, with 8 bases left in between. The CDR3 DNA follows: TGTGCCTGGATCCAAGCTTACGAGCAGTACTTC. Encoded protein: CAWIQAYEQYF.

This chain connects TRBV2 to TRBJ2-3; D remains ambiguous. Trimming stripped 0 bases from V and 2 bases from J, with 6 bases between. The CDR3 length is 14 residues. CDR1 and CDR2 from the germline V gene are SNHLY and FYNNEI. In DNA, the CDR3 is TGTGCCAGCAGTGAAGCTAGAGCCACAGATACGCAGTATTTT. Residues: CASSEARATDTQYF.

The chain couples TRBV28 to TRBJ2-5, with 7 bases lining up with TRBD2. With 5 bases clipped from V and 5 bases from J, the junction kept 17 bases outside the gene matches. This CDR3 contains 17 residues. CDR1 MDHEN and CDR2 SYDVKM come from the germline V gene. This CDR3 reads CASSTIPWGGFGETQYF. Here the CDR3 DNA reads TGTGCCAGCAGTACCATCCCCTGGGGGGGGTTTGGGGAGACCCAGTACTTC. The variable domain in full, with the rest retrieved from reference TRBV28 and TRBJ2-5, is DVKVTQSSRYLVKRTGEKVFLECVQDMDHENMFWYRQDPGLGLRLIYFSYDVKMKEKGDIPEGYSVSREKKERFSLILESASTNQTSMYLCASSTIPWGGFGETQYFGPGTRLLVL.

CDR3 nucleotides: TGTGCCACCAGTGACCGTAGCGGGGAGCACCAAGAGACCCAGTACTTC. It codes for CATSDRSGEHQETQYF. The chain recombines TRBV24-1 with TRBJ2-5; 8 nucleotides agree with TRBD2. Germline CDR1 and CDR2: KGHDR and SFDVKD. The CDR3 loop spans 16 amino acids. Trimming cost V 4 bases and J 0 bases; bases outside gene matches: 6.

The chain links TRBV11-2 to TRBJ2-2; D is uncertain. V was shortened by 7 bases and J by 2 bases, with 5 bases between the two germline ends. CDR3 length equals 12 residues. CDR1 is SGHAT, CDR2 FQNNGV, per germline. The CDR3 here is CASIINTGELFF. The DNA for the CDR3 is TGTGCCAGCATCATTAACACCGGGGAGCTGTTTTTT.

CDR3 sequence reads: CASRPVPLEADTQYF. CDR3 sequence (DNA): TGTGCCAGTAGACCCGTGCCTCTAGAGGCAGATACGCAGTATTTT. This chain joins TRBV19 and TRBJ2-3; D uncertain. The ends were cut back, 6 bases at V and 4 bases at J, with 17 bases in the middle. CDR1 is LNHDA, CDR2 SQIVND, per germline (reference sequence). This CDR3 contains 15 residues.

In its sample, this clone was seen once. J is TRBJ1-5 and V is TRBV5-6, with D maybe TRBD1 (5 bases). This CDR3 has 16 residues. V gave up 3 bases and J gave up 1 base, with 14 bases separating them. Germline loops: CDR1 SGHDT, CDR2 YYEEEE. Written as DNA, the CDR3 is TGTGCCAGCAGCTATTACAGGTTACGAAGCAATCAGCCCCAGCATTTT. Translated, it gives CASSYYRLRSNQPQHF.

This clone was observed a single time. This chain uses TRBV2 with TRBJ1-3; 10 nucleotides align to TRBD1. CDR3 length: 15 amino acids. V trimming: 2 bases; J trimming: 7 bases; junction bases outside the gene matches: 5. The germline V gene encodes CDR1 SNHLY and CDR2 FYNNEI. CDR3 in amino acids: CASSEQGQGMNTIYF. In nucleotides, the CDR3 is TGTGCCAGCAGTGAACAGGGACAGGGGATGAACACCATATATTTT. The variable domain in full, with the rest retrieved from reference TRBV2 and TRBJ1-3, is EPEVTQTPSHQVTQMGQEVILRCVPISNHLYFYWYRQILGQKVEFLVSFYNNEISEKSEIFDDQFSVERPDGSNFTLKIRSTKLEDSAMYFCASSEQGQGMNTIYFGEGSWLTVV.

As to this clone: Its ends do not fully match the called genes, so a read error is possible. The identical CDR3 is also encoded by other nucleotide sequences in the sample. The chain is built from TRBV18 and TRBJ1-1; 8 positions match TRBD1. The germline CDR1 and CDR2 sequences are KGHSH and LQKENI. This CDR3 is built from 13 residues. The DNA of the CDR3 is TGTGCCAGCTCCCCACAGGGGGACACTGAAGCTTTCTTT. This sequence encodes CASSPQGDTEAFF.

The chain joins TRBV19 to TRBJ1-5; 8 bases fit TRBD1. CDR3 length: 13 amino acids. J gave up 11 bases and V 7 bases, and 10 bases lay outside the gene matches. Germline assignment: CDR1 LNHDA and CDR2 SQIVND (reference sequence). DNA for the CDR3: TGTGCCAGTACCTCGACAGGGGACCCAGCCCAGCATTTT. Its translation: CASTSTGDPAQHF.

The J gene is TRBJ2-3, the V gene TRBV25-1, with TRBD1 identical over 9 bases. There are 17 residues in the CDR3. V trimming: 1 base; J trimming: 4 bases; junction bases outside the gene matches: 9. Germline assignment: CDR1 MGHDK and CDR2 SYGVNS. As DNA, the CDR3 is TGTGCCAGCAGTGAATCTGCAGGGACAGGGTGGTCAGATACGCAGTATTTT. The encoded protein is CASSESAGTGWSDTQYF.

This clone was seen only once. This rearrangement joins TRBV6-6 to TRBJ1-5; 9 bases line up with TRBD1. J gave up 5 bases and V 6 bases, and 5 bases lay outside the gene matches. The CDR3 spans 14 residues. Germline V lookup: CDR1 MNHNY, CDR2 SVGAGI (reference sequence). In DNA, the CDR3 is TGTGCCAGCAGAGGACAGGGGATTTATCAGCCCCAGCATTTT. It is translated as CASRGQGIYQPQHF.